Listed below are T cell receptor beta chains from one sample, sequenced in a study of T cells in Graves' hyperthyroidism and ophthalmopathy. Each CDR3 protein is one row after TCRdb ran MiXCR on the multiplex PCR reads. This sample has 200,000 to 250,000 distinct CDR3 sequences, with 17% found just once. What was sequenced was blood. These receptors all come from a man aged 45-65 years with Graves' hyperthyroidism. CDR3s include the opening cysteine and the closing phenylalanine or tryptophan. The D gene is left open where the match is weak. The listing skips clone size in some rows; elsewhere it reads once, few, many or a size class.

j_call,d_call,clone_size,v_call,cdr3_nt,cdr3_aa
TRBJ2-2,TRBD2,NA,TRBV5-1,TGCGCCAGCAGCTTACTAGCGGGAGCCGGGGAGCTGTTTTTT,CASSLLAGAGELFF
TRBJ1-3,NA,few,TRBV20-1,TGCAGTGCCCCCCGGGGAGGCCCTGGAAACACCATATATTTT,CSAPRGGPGNTIYF
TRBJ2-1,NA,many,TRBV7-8,TGTGCCAGCAGCTTAGCGAACCGGGACTCTACCCACAATGAGCAGTTCTTC,CASSLANRDSTHNEQFF
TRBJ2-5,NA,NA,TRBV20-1,TGCAGTGCTAGTTACAAAGAGACCCAGTACTTC,CSASYKETQYF
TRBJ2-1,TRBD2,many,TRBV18,TGTGCCAGCTCACCACCGGGACTAGCGGGAAGCAATGAGCAGTTCTTC,CASSPPGLAGSNEQFF
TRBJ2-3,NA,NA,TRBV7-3,TGTGCCAGCAGCTTAGGGGCGCACGTAGAGACAGATACGCAGTATTTT,CASSLGAHVETDTQYF
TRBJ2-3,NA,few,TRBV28,TGTGCCAGCAAATTGACTCATACCACAGATACGCAGTATTTT,CASKLTHTTDTQYF
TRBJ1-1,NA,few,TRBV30,TGTGCCTGGACTTCCCAATATGGGGCTGAAGCTTTCTTT,CAWTSQYGAEAFF
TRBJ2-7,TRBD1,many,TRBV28,TGTGCCAGCAGCTCCGGACAGGGGGCCTACGAGCAGTACTTC,CASSSGQGAYEQYF
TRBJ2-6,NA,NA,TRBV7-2,TGTGCCAGCAGCTTTGGTTTAGGGAAAGTTGGGGCCAACGTCCTGACTTTC,CASSFGLGKVGANVLTF
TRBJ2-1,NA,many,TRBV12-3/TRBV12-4,TGTGCCAGCAGTTTAGTGCGAGACAATGAGCAGTTCTTC,CASSLVRDNEQFF
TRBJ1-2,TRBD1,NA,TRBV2,TGTGCCAGCAGGGACAGGATACGAGGCTACACCTTC,CASRDRIRGYTF
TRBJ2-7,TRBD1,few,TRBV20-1,TGCAGTGCTGTTCCCGGGACAGGGGCTTACGAGCAGTACTTC,CSAVPGTGAYEQYF
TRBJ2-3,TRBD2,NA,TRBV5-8,TGTGCCAGCAGCTTGGCTAGCGGGAGAGCAGATACGCAGTATTTT,CASSLASGRADTQYF
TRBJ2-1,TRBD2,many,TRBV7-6,TGTGCCAGCAGCAGCGGGACTAGGGCTTACAATGAGCAGTTCTTC,CASSSGTRAYNEQFF
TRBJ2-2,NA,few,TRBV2,TGTGCCAGCAGAGCCCCGCTAGTGAACACCGGGGAGCTGTTTTTT,CASRAPLVNTGELFF
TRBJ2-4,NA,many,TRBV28,TGTGCCAGCAGTTTAGTTTATGAACGCCTAGCCAAAAACATTCAGTACTTC,CASSLVYERLAKNIQYF
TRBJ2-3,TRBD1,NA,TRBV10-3,TGTGCCATCAGTGAGTCGACAGGGACAGATACGCAGTATTTT,CAISESTGTDTQYF
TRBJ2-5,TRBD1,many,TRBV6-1,TGTGCCAGCCGTGGACAGGCGAAAGAGACCCAGTACTTC,CASRGQAKETQYF
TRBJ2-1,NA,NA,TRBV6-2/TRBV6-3,TGTGCCAGCAGTTATCTAGGTACCGCCTACAATGAGCAGTTCTTC,CASSYLGTAYNEQFF
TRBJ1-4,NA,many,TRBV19,TGTGCCAGTAGTATGACGGGCGCAGGGCACGATGAAAAACTGTTTTTT,CASSMTGAGHDEKLFF
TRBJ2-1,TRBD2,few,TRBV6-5,TGTGCCAGCAGTTACTCGGCACTAGCGGGGATCTACAATGAGCAGTTCTTC,CASSYSALAGIYNEQFF
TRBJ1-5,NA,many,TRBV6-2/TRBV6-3,TGTGCCAGCAGCGACAATAGCAATCAGCCCCAGCATTTT,CASSDNSNQPQHF